The entry that follows covers one T cell receptor (beta chain) sequence. This clonotype appeared a few times. Its antigen specificity is not known. Base qualities were left out, and no much larger clone turns up one base away. Reverse transcription of approximately 530 ng RNA was performed with SuperScript III using primers directed against the alpha and beta constant regions. Separate alpha and beta chain libraries were generated by chain-specific third strand synthesis with multiplexing indices. The protocol used a single primer pair to amplify all rearrangements within a chain, which avoided primer bias, and attached molecular barcodes to each cDNA molecule. The SP2 sequencing primer site and a random hexamer were carried on a 5' RACE adapter, to which purified cDNA was joined by T4 RNA Ligase 1. With slow temperature ramps used to favor optimal annealing, second strand synthesis was primed from the SP2 site with Phusion polymerase. Two random hexamer sequences, both added before amplification and joined together, made up the 12-nucleotide barcode of each molecule. An amplification PCR of 23 cycles with P5s and P7 primers came after a short first PCR that had added P5 and P7 adapter elements plus a second index. The libraries went through 27 PCR cycles in total, were quantified on a Qubit, were sized on a Bioanalyzer, and were diluted to roughly 4.1 nM. Normalized libraries were sequenced on an Illumina MiSeq with 2 x 250 paired-end kits. Reverse transcription reactions were cleaned up on MinElute columns and eluted into 7.5 to 10 ul Tris-Cl. Adapter ligations were incubated for 23 hours at 16 degrees C and subsequently purified with AMPure XP beads at a 1:1 ratio. Under the source paper's analysis protocol: A modified Decombinator that output V, J, insert and barcode information was used to process the demultiplexed FASTQ files. Sequences that shared a barcode but differed from the dominant sequence were treated as errors and discarded, and barcodes were clustered at Levenshtein distance 3 and counted to estimate the original cDNA molecules. The R packages ineq, vegan, igraph and RCytoscape were used for downstream analyses, together with IMGT nomenclature and CDR3 definitions. V gene usage was calculated across distinct sequences, with every TCR tallied a single time to avoid skew from clonal expansion. Whenever two unique CDR3 amino acid sequences within a donor differed by a single Levenshtein edit, similarity networks linked them. Published HIV-specific CDR3s (approximately 90 alpha, roughly 700 beta) and CMV-specific CDR3s (around 12 alpha, over 200 beta) were compiled and searched for in the repertoires. Random subsampling to size-matched repertoires showed patients' decreased diversity was not caused by their lower sequence numbers. The public reads were run again by TCRdb, first through fastp at Q25 and then through MiXCR, and only productive beta chains were kept. Rows are unified per CDR3 protein, each entry keeping the most common DNA and genes. Here the V and J calls rest on TCRdb's processing, not on the authors' analysis. The sample table lists about 12,000 distinct CDR3 sequences, approximately 4.9% of them with a count of one. About 3.5% of the sample is taken by the ten largest.

This sample was included in a study of HIV-infected patients and healthy controls (dated by TCRdb to the mid-2010s). For the wider study: The study tested whether deep TCR repertoire sequencing of HIV patients' small blood samples could capture immune perturbation and reconstitution. Results the study describes overall, beyond this receptor: Roughly threefold more distinct CDR3s and higher Shannon diversity were observed in healthy control repertoires than in untreated HIV+ repertoires. Processing included only sixteen HIV-infected individuals, and this was regarded by the authors as a major limit on how widely the findings apply. Eight alpha and eight beta V genes showed significantly different mean usage between HIV-infected patients and controls. During therapy, HIV-associated CDR3s significantly decreased in frequency, while CMV-associated CDR3s did not change significantly, though most became more frequent. In HIV-infected patients, the apparent post-therapy recovery of the Gini index was not replicated in size-matched repertoire data. The study did not determine donor HLA types. Sequencing depth was restricted by the use of whole blood, which also prevented the dynamics of distinct T-cell subpopulations from being separated. Alpha-chain CDR3s from MAIT cells occurred at high frequency in healthy controls but were severely depleted in HIV+ repertoires. More CDR3s were shared between individuals among healthy controls than among HIV+ patients, as measured by Jaccard index and by the count of highly shared sequences. HIV-infected repertoires had significantly higher mean Gini indices than controls, possibly reflecting oligoclonality. The observed differences in diversity could not be explained by the slight differences in age and sex profiles between the study cohorts. Alpha-beta chain pairing was not determined in the samples. Unequal numbers of distinct sequences between patients and controls complicated comparisons, and size-matching overweighted rare events from HIV-infected data.

Reading from cysteine to phenylalanine, the CDR3 counts 15 amino acids. Here the CDR3 DNA is all that survives: 45 bases in frame from base 1. V trim: 5 bases; J trim: 6 bases; unmatched bases: 3. The germline V gene (reference sequence) provides CDR1 SEHNR and CDR2 FQNEAQ. Whole blood was used without cell fractionation, so the repertoire reflected all unsorted peripheral T cells. About 10 uninfected healthy donors were sampled as controls, a few of whom were sampled twice about 3 months apart. For RNA extraction, 2.5 ml of peripheral blood was drawn into Tempus tubes. Residual genomic DNA was removed with the TURBO-DNase kit and globin mRNA was depleted with GLOBINclear.

The clonotype comes from an adult in good health. The specimen was blood. The chain couples TRBV7-9 to TRBJ2-1, and TRBD2 aligns with 14 junction nucleotides. The CDR3 reads CASSRTSGGFNEQFF. The nucleotides read TGTGCCAGCAGCCGGACTAGCGGGGGGTTCAATGAGCAGTTCTTC.